These T cell receptor beta chains were read from a single sample in a study of blood T cell repertoires in COVID-19. TCRdb keeps only in-frame clones here, not all; method: immunoSEQ multiplex PCR. The sample holds 410,000 or so clones, around nine tenths seen once. The sequencing sample was made of peripheral blood. All receptors derive from a middle-aged woman with COVID-19, enrolled during active disease. Both conserved end residues are part of each CDR3. The D gene is left open where the match is weak. Clone sizes are given selectively: once, few, many, or a class where the clone is expanded.

j_call: TRBJ2-1
v_call: TRBV11-2
d_call: -
clone_size: -
cdr3_nt: TGTGCCAGCAGCTTAGCGTTTCAGGGCTCCTACAATGAGCAGTTCTTC
cdr3_aa: CASSLAFQGSYNEQFF

j_call: TRBJ1-3
v_call: TRBV28
d_call: -
clone_size: -
cdr3_nt: TGTGCCAGCAGTTTGCGGGGTACGGGAGGAAACACCATATATTTT
cdr3_aa: CASSLRGTGGNTIYF

j_call: TRBJ2-2
v_call: TRBV5-1
d_call: TRBD1
clone_size: once
cdr3_nt: TGCGCCAGCAGCCCGGGACAGGGGCCCCCCGGGGAGCTGTTTTTT
cdr3_aa: CASSPGQGPPGELFF

j_call: TRBJ1-2
v_call: TRBV28
d_call: -
clone_size: -
cdr3_nt: TGTGCCAGCAGTCCCTCGGGGGGGCGTAATGGCTACACCTTC
cdr3_aa: CASSPSGGRNGYTF

j_call: TRBJ2-2
v_call: TRBV10-3
d_call: -
clone_size: -
cdr3_nt: TGTGCCATCAGTGCACGACCCAGTGCGACTCGCGGGTCAGGCGGGATTATGAACACCGGGGAGCTGTTTTTT
cdr3_aa: CAISARPSATRGSGGIMNTGELFF

j_call: TRBJ1-1
v_call: TRBV6-5
d_call: -
clone_size: -
cdr3_nt: TGTGCCAGCAGTTACGCGGGGTTGGACACTGAAGCTTTCTTT
cdr3_aa: CASSYAGLDTEAFF

j_call: TRBJ1-2
v_call: TRBV27
d_call: -
clone_size: few
cdr3_nt: TGTGCCAGCAGAATCTCGACAGCTTCTAACTATGGCTACACCTTC
cdr3_aa: CASRISTASNYGYTF

j_call: TRBJ1-2
v_call: TRBV3-1/TRBV3-2
d_call: -
clone_size: -
cdr3_nt: TGTGCCAGCAGCCAAGATTTGGCAGGGTGGGGCTATGGCTACACCTTC
cdr3_aa: CASSQDLAGWGYGYTF

j_call: TRBJ1-5
v_call: TRBV14
d_call: -
clone_size: -
cdr3_nt: TGTGCCAGCAGCCAAGCAGGGGACAATCAGCCCCAGCATTTT
cdr3_aa: CASSQAGDNQPQHF

j_call: TRBJ2-1
v_call: TRBV7-6
d_call: TRBD1
clone_size: once
cdr3_nt: TGTGCCAGCAGCTCGGGACAGAGGAATAACAATGAGCAGTTCTTC
cdr3_aa: CASSSGQRNNNEQFF

j_call: TRBJ2-2
v_call: TRBV5-6
d_call: -
clone_size: once
cdr3_nt: TGTGCCAGCAGCTTGATTGGGGAGAGCACCGGGGAGCTGTTTTTT
cdr3_aa: CASSLIGESTGELFF

j_call: TRBJ1-2
v_call: TRBV9
d_call: -
clone_size: -
cdr3_nt: TGTGCCAGCAGGGTGAGCGCTAACTATGGCTACACCTTC
cdr3_aa: CASRVSANYGYTF

j_call: TRBJ2-5
v_call: TRBV5-1
d_call: TRBD2
clone_size: -
cdr3_nt: TGCGCCAGCAGCTTGCCGGATGGGAGGGGCGAGACCCAGTACTTC
cdr3_aa: CASSLPDGRGETQYF

j_call: TRBJ2-7
v_call: TRBV2
d_call: -
clone_size: -
cdr3_nt: TGTGCCAGCATCTCCGGGAAGAACTTCTACGAGCAGTACTTC
cdr3_aa: CASISGKNFYEQYF

j_call: TRBJ1-2
v_call: TRBV5-4
d_call: TRBD1
clone_size: few
cdr3_nt: TGTGCCAGCAGCGGGCAGACAGGGGTGTTCTATGGCTACACCTTC
cdr3_aa: CASSGQTGVFYGYTF

j_call: TRBJ2-1
v_call: TRBV19
d_call: -
clone_size: -
cdr3_nt: TGTGCCAGTAGTATAGTGGGGGGGGGCCAGAAGGATGAGCAGTTCTTC
cdr3_aa: CASSIVGGGQKDEQFF

j_call: TRBJ1-1
v_call: TRBV6-1
d_call: -
clone_size: -
cdr3_nt: TGTGCCAGCAGTGACACAGTGAACACTGAAGCTTTCTTT
cdr3_aa: CASSDTVNTEAFF

j_call: TRBJ1-1
v_call: TRBV4-2
d_call: -
clone_size: -
cdr3_nt: TGTGCCAGCAGCCGGGCAGGCCCTGAGAACACTGAAGCTTTCTTT
cdr3_aa: CASSRAGPENTEAFF

j_call: TRBJ1-1
v_call: TRBV7-9
d_call: -
clone_size: -
cdr3_nt: TGTGCCAGCAGCCTTCCCGCGGGAGCTTTCTTT
cdr3_aa: CASSLPAGAFF

j_call: TRBJ1-1
v_call: TRBV14
d_call: -
clone_size: -
cdr3_nt: TGTGCCAGCAGCCAAGGTTGGGGCGGCCGCCCGAGTAGTGAAGCTTTCTTT
cdr3_aa: CASSQGWGGRPSSEAFF

j_call: TRBJ1-1
v_call: TRBV7-2
d_call: -
clone_size: few
cdr3_nt: TGTGCCAGCAGCTTCCAGATGAACACTGAAGCTTTCTTT
cdr3_aa: CASSFQMNTEAFF

j_call: TRBJ2-1
v_call: TRBV9
d_call: -
clone_size: -
cdr3_nt: TGTGCCAGCAGCCCCTCCCAGGGTGAGCAGTTCTTC
cdr3_aa: CASSPSQGEQFF

j_call: TRBJ1-1
v_call: TRBV11-2
d_call: -
clone_size: -
cdr3_nt: TGTGCCAGCAGCTTTAACGGGGGGAAGGCTTTCTTT
cdr3_aa: CASSFNGGKAFF

j_call: TRBJ1-6
v_call: TRBV21-1
d_call: -
clone_size: -
cdr3_nt: TGTGCCAGCAGCAAAGGGGGGGGTTCACCCCTCCACTTT
cdr3_aa: CASSKGGGSPLHF

j_call: TRBJ1-3
v_call: TRBV6-6
d_call: TRBD1
clone_size: -
cdr3_nt: TGTGCCAGCAGTGAGAGGGGGACAGATGGCATATATTTT
cdr3_aa: CASSERGTDGIYF

j_call: TRBJ2-1
v_call: TRBV10-3
d_call: TRBD1
clone_size: -
cdr3_nt: TGTGCCATCAAGGACAGGGTGGAAAATGAGCAGTTCTTC
cdr3_aa: CAIKDRVENEQFF

j_call: TRBJ1-5
v_call: TRBV19
d_call: TRBD1
clone_size: -
cdr3_nt: TGTGCCAATAGTGAGGGACAGGGAGTTTCTCAGCCCCAGCATTTT
cdr3_aa: CANSEGQGVSQPQHF

j_call: TRBJ2-2
v_call: TRBV28
d_call: TRBD2
clone_size: -
cdr3_nt: TGTGCCAGCAGTCACCGAGGACTAGCGGGAAACACCGGGGAGCTGTTTTTT
cdr3_aa: CASSHRGLAGNTGELFF

j_call: TRBJ1-4
v_call: TRBV7-9
d_call: TRBD1
clone_size: -
cdr3_nt: TGTGCCAGCAGCTCGACAGGGTCTAATGAAAAACTGTTTTTT
cdr3_aa: CASSSTGSNEKLFF

j_call: TRBJ1-6
v_call: TRBV28
d_call: -
clone_size: -
cdr3_nt: TGTGCCAGCAGCCAGGGGATTTCACCCCTCCACTTT
cdr3_aa: CASSQGISPLHF

j_call: TRBJ1-4
v_call: TRBV2
d_call: -
clone_size: few
cdr3_nt: TGTGCCAGCCGGGGGGTCGGGGTATACAATGAAAAACTGTTTTTT
cdr3_aa: CASRGVGVYNEKLFF

j_call: TRBJ1-1
v_call: TRBV5-1
d_call: TRBD1
clone_size: -
cdr3_nt: TGCGCCAGCAGTACAACAGGGGTGGAGAACACTGAAGCTTTCTTT
cdr3_aa: CASSTTGVENTEAFF

j_call: TRBJ2-3
v_call: TRBV30
d_call: TRBD1
clone_size: -
cdr3_nt: TGTGCCTGGAGTACTATGCGACAGGGGTCAGATACGCAGTATTTT
cdr3_aa: CAWSTMRQGSDTQYF

j_call: TRBJ2-1
v_call: TRBV9
d_call: TRBD1
clone_size: -
cdr3_nt: TGTGCCAGCAGCGTGGGGGGACAGGGGTGGAATGAGCAGTTCTTC
cdr3_aa: CASSVGGQGWNEQFF

j_call: TRBJ2-7
v_call: TRBV29-1
d_call: -
clone_size: -
cdr3_nt: TGCAGCGTTGAAGTAAGTAGCTCCTACGAGCAGTACTTC
cdr3_aa: CSVEVSSSYEQYF

j_call: TRBJ2-7
v_call: TRBV27
d_call: -
clone_size: -
cdr3_nt: TGTGCCAGCAGTTTTTCAGGGCCACCTAATACCTACGAGCAGTACTTC
cdr3_aa: CASSFSGPPNTYEQYF

j_call: TRBJ1-1
v_call: TRBV5-1
d_call: -
clone_size: once
cdr3_nt: TGCGCCAGCAGTCCGGACAGCTACACTGAAGCTTTCTTT
cdr3_aa: CASSPDSYTEAFF

j_call: TRBJ2-2
v_call: TRBV10-3
d_call: -
clone_size: -
cdr3_nt: TGTGCCATCCGGACATCTTCCACCGGGGAGCTGTTTTTT
cdr3_aa: CAIRTSSTGELFF

j_call: TRBJ1-2
v_call: TRBV10-3
d_call: -
clone_size: -
cdr3_nt: TGTGCCATCAGTGATGGGGGGGTCTATGGCTACACCTTC
cdr3_aa: CAISDGGVYGYTF

j_call: TRBJ1-2
v_call: TRBV5-4
d_call: -
clone_size: -
cdr3_nt: TGTGCCAGCAGGGGGGGGCAAGACTATGGCTACACCTTC
cdr3_aa: CASRGGQDYGYTF

j_call: TRBJ1-1
v_call: TRBV4-3
d_call: -
clone_size: -
cdr3_nt: TGCGCCAGCAGCCAAGACAACGCGGCGGTGGGTGAAGCTTTCTTT
cdr3_aa: CASSQDNAAVGEAFF

j_call: TRBJ1-2
v_call: TRBV9
d_call: TRBD1
clone_size: -
cdr3_nt: TGTGCCAGCAGCTTCGACAGGGGGCTAAGAGGCTACACCTTC
cdr3_aa: CASSFDRGLRGYTF

j_call: TRBJ1-4
v_call: TRBV11-2
d_call: TRBD1
clone_size: -
cdr3_nt: TGTGCCAGCAGCTTCGTCCCGGGACAGGGTGATGAAAAACTGTTTTTT
cdr3_aa: CASSFVPGQGDEKLFF

j_call: TRBJ2-3
v_call: TRBV5-1
d_call: -
clone_size: -
cdr3_nt: TGCGCCAGCAGCTTGGTGTCAGGGAGCACAGATACGCAGTATTTT
cdr3_aa: CASSLVSGSTDTQYF

j_call: TRBJ1-5
v_call: TRBV2
d_call: -
clone_size: -
cdr3_nt: TGTGCCAGCAGTTTACAGGCTCATAGCAATCAGCCCCAGCATTTT
cdr3_aa: CASSLQAHSNQPQHF

j_call: TRBJ2-1
v_call: TRBV7-3
d_call: -
clone_size: -
cdr3_nt: TGTGCCAGCAGCTCGCGTGAAGGGGTCCCCTACAATGAGCAGTTCTTC
cdr3_aa: CASSSREGVPYNEQFF

j_call: TRBJ1-2
v_call: TRBV6-6
d_call: TRBD1
clone_size: -
cdr3_nt: TGTGCCAGCAGTTACTCGACGGGACAGGTCTATGGCTACACCTTC
cdr3_aa: CASSYSTGQVYGYTF

j_call: TRBJ1-3
v_call: TRBV28
d_call: -
clone_size: few
cdr3_nt: TGTGCCAGCAGTTTATCCCGACAGGCCATCTCTGGAAACACCATATATTTT
cdr3_aa: CASSLSRQAISGNTIYF

j_call: TRBJ2-2
v_call: TRBV28
d_call: TRBD1
clone_size: -
cdr3_nt: TGTGCCAGCAGTTGGACAGGGTGGACCGGGGAGCTGTTTTTT
cdr3_aa: CASSWTGWTGELFF

j_call: TRBJ1-1
v_call: TRBV4-1
d_call: -
clone_size: -
cdr3_nt: TGCGCCAGCAGCCAAGCGCCCGGTATAAACACTGAAGCTTTCTTT
cdr3_aa: CASSQAPGINTEAFF

j_call: TRBJ1-1
v_call: TRBV11-2
d_call: TRBD1
clone_size: -
cdr3_nt: TGTGCCAGCAGCCAGGGGACAGTGAACACTGAAGCTTTCTTT
cdr3_aa: CASSQGTVNTEAFF

j_call: TRBJ1-5
v_call: TRBV30
d_call: TRBD1
clone_size: -
cdr3_nt: TGTGCCTGGAGTCCCGGGACAGCGAATCAGCCCCAGCATTTT
cdr3_aa: CAWSPGTANQPQHF

j_call: TRBJ1-5
v_call: TRBV28
d_call: TRBD1
clone_size: -
cdr3_nt: TGTGCCAGCAGCCCGTATGGGACAGACTATCAGCCCCAGCATTTT
cdr3_aa: CASSPYGTDYQPQHF

j_call: TRBJ2-1
v_call: TRBV11-2
d_call: TRBD1
clone_size: -
cdr3_nt: TGTGCCAGCAGCTACGGCGGGACAGGGGGGGTCAATGAGCAGTTCTTC
cdr3_aa: CASSYGGTGGVNEQFF

j_call: TRBJ1-5
v_call: TRBV23-1
d_call: -
clone_size: -
cdr3_nt: TGCGCCAGCAGGCGCTTCGATGGAGGAAGCAATCAGCCCCAGCATTTT
cdr3_aa: CASRRFDGGSNQPQHF